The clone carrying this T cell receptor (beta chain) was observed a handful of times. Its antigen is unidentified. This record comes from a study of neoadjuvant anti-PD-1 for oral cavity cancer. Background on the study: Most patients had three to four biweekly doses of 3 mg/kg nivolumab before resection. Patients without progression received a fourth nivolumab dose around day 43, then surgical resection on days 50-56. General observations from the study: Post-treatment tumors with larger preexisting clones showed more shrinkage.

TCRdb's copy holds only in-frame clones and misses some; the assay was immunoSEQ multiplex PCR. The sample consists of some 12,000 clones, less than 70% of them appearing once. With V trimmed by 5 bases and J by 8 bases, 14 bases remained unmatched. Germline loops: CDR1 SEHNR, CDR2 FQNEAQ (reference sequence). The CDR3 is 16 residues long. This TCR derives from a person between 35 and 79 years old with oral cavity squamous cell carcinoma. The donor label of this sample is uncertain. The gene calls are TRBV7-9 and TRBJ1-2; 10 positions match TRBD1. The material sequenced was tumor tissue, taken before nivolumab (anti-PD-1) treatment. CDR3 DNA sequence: TGTGCCAGCAGCCCACCCGGGACAGGGGAAGTGTGGGGCTACACCTTC. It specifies CASSPPGTGEVWGYTF.